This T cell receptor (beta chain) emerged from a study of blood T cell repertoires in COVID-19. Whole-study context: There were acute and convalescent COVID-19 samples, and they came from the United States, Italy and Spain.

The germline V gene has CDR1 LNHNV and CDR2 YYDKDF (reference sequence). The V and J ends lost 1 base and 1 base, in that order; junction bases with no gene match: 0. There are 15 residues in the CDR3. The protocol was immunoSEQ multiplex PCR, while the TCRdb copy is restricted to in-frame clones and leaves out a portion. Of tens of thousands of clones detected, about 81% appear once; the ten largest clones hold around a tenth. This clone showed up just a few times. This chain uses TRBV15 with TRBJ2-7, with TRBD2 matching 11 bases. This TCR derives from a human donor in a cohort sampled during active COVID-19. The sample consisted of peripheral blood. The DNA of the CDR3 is TGTGCCACCAGCAGAGGACTAGCGGGGTCCTACGAGCAGTACTTC. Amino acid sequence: CATSRGLAGSYEQYF.